The clone carrying this T cell receptor beta chain was seen a few times. Its antigen remains unidentified. The data were taken from a study of blood T cells in healthy people across ages. Findings and caveats of the study: The fall in TCR beta diversity per million T cells was roughly linear with age.

The authors ran a second PCR of about 7 to 12 cycles using a sample-barcoded 5' primer and a J-beta primer mix. Every molecule of cDNA carried a tag from a template-switch adaptor with 12 random nucleotides. Every sample returned 2.5 million or more CDR3-containing paired-end reads. Using its own MiXCR run on the 5' RACE reads, TCRdb lists one record per CDR3 protein. The sample lists around 800,000 distinct CDR3 sequences, 40% to 50% seen once, with 15% to 25% in the top ten. Looked up from germline, CDR1 is LGHNA and CDR2 is YSLEER. Trimming left V 3 bases short and J 6 bases short, with 8 bases between. The CDR3 loop spans 13 amino acids.

This clonotype was obtained from a man aged 55 to 69 in good health. This chain links TRBV4-3 with TRBJ2-2; D gene ambiguous. What was sequenced was blood. The CDR3: CASSQALPGELFF. CDR3 DNA sequence: TGCGCCAGCAGCCAGGCACTCCCCGGGGAGCTGTTTTTT.